These 23 T cell receptor beta chains share one sample of origin, sequenced in a study of cytomegalovirus exposure and HLA in healthy donors. PCR involved 60 Vbeta and 13 Jbeta primers. TCRdb's table, derived via immunoSEQ multiplex PCR, lists solely in-frame clones and lacks some. The data contain about 160,000 clones, about 85% of them singletons. The material sequenced was PBMCs. All receptors derive from a man aged 18-30 years in good health and CMV-seropositive.

This rearrangement joins TRBV5-1 to TRBJ1-1, with 11 bases lining up with TRBD1. V gave up 2 bases and J gave up 0 bases; unmatched junction bases: 12. The CDR3 totals 19 residues. Germline V CDR1 and CDR2: SGHRS, YFSETQ. In nucleotides, the CDR3 is TGCGCCAGCAGCTTAGGTTGGTTAGGGACAGGGGGAATGAACACTGAAGCTTTCTTT. Residues: CASSLGWLGTGGMNTEAFF. The full variable domain, rest sourced from reference TRBV5-1 and TRBJ1-1, is KAGVTQTPRYLIKTRGQQVTLSCSPISGHRSVSWYQQTPGQGLQFLFEYFSETQRNKGNFPGRFSGRQFSNSRSEMNVSTLELGDSALYLCASSLGWLGTGGMNTEAFFGQGTRLTVV.

The sample holds a few counts of this clone. J is TRBJ1-1 and V is TRBV29-1; no reliable D call. This CDR3 contains 12 residues. The V and J ends lost 3 bases and 4 bases respectively, with 9 bases between them. Germline V gene data show CDR1 as SQVTM and CDR2 as ANQGSEA. The CDR3 reads CSVDVAGTEAFF. The CDR3 DNA is TGCAGCGTTGACGTTGCGGGCACTGAAGCTTTCTTT.

J is TRBJ1-2 and V is TRBV9; D is undetermined. This CDR3 comprises 16 residues. Germline values: CDR1 SGDLS, CDR2 YYNGEE. V was pared by 0 bases and J by 0 bases, with 12 bases between. CDR3 residues: CASSVEVDLANYGYTF. The DNA for the CDR3 is TGTGCCAGCAGCGTAGAGGTAGACCTAGCTAACTATGGCTACACCTTC. The full variable domain, completed using reference TRBV9 and TRBJ1-2, is DSGVTQTPKHLITATGQRVTLRCSPRSGDLSVYWYQQSLDQGLQFLIQYYNGEERAKGNILERFSAQQFPDLHSELNLSSLELGDSALYFCASSVEVDLANYGYTFGSGTRLTVV.

This clone appeared a single time. The V gene is TRBV10-3, the J gene TRBJ1-2; 10 nucleotides agree with TRBD1. This CDR3 is built from 15 residues. Germline trimming cut 6 bases from V and 1 base from J; bases unmatched to any gene: 5. CDR1 and CDR2 from the germline V gene are ENHRY and SYGVKD. The CDR3 loop reads CAIRTGTGDNYGYTF. CDR3 nucleotides: TGTGCCATCAGAACCGGGACAGGGGATAACTATGGCTACACCTTC.

The table lists this clone with a few counts. The rearrangement links TRBV7-2 to TRBJ1-5; D is unclear. This CDR3 has 15 amino acids. Germline V gene lookup returns CDR1 SGHTA and CDR2 FQGNSA. Deletions cut 5 bases from V and 3 bases from J, with 14 bases between. This CDR3 reads CASSPQGGNNQPQHF. The CDR3 bases are TGTGCCAGCAGCCCCCAAGGAGGCAACAATCAGCCCCAGCATTTT.

The V gene is TRBV6-5, the J gene TRBJ1-2; no clear D. V was cut by 0 bases and J by 0 bases, with 5 bases left in between. Germline assignment: CDR1 MNHEY and CDR2 SVGAGI. The CDR3 is 14 residues long. Written as DNA, the CDR3 is TGTGCCAGCAGTTACTCGAGGTCTAACTATGGCTACACCTTC. It translates to CASSYSRSNYGYTF.

The chain has TRBV27 and TRBJ2-7; 10 bases fit TRBD1. V shed 7 bases and J 6 bases; nucleotides not matched to a gene: 9. The CDR3 loop spans 14 amino acids. CDR1 is MNHEY, CDR2 SMNVEV, per germline (reference sequence). CDR3 in DNA: TGTGCCAGCAACGACCGGGACAGGGGTGGCGAGCAGTACTTC. Protein product: CASNDRDRGGEQYF.

This chain connects TRBV18 to TRBJ1-4, with D possibly matching TRBD1 (6 bases). The V end was cut by 3 bases, the J end by 0 bases, with 8 bases between. CDR1 and CDR2 (germline): KGHSH, LQKENI. This CDR3 spans 15 amino acids. The CDR3, as DNA: TGTGCCAGCTCACCTCAGGGGACAACTAATGAAAAACTGTTTTTT. Encoded protein: CASSPQGTTNEKLFF. Full variable domain (missing parts from reference TRBV18 and TRBJ1-4): NAGVMQNPRHLVRRRGQEARLRCSPMKGHSHVYWYRQLPEEGLKFMVYLQKENIIDESGMPKERFSAEFPKEGPSILRIQQVVRGDSAAYFCASSPQGTTNEKLFFGSGTQLSVL.

This chain uses TRBV29-1 with TRBJ1-1, with D possibly matching TRBD1 (5 bases). The CDR3 is 12 amino acids. The V gene lost 7 bases and the J gene lost 3 bases, with 12 bases spanning the gap. The germline CDR1 and CDR2 sequences are SQVTM and ANQGSEA. The CDR3 sequence: CSAERGYTEAFF. The CDR3 DNA reads as TGCAGCGCCGAGCGGGGGTACACTGAAGCTTTCTTT.

This sequence joins TRBV7-2 and TRBJ2-7; 15 bases agree with TRBD2. The V gene's germline CDR1 is SGHTA and CDR2 FQGNSA. The length of the CDR3 is 17 residues. Unmatched junction bases numbered 12, after V lost 5 bases and J lost 7 bases. This CDR3 reads CASSTDGLAGGAGEQYF. In DNA form, the CDR3 reads TGTGCCAGCAGCACCGACGGACTAGCGGGGGGGGCAGGTGAGCAGTACTTC.

This chain uses TRBV12-5 with TRBJ2-7, with TRBD1 as a possible D gene (6 bases). The V and J ends lost 4 bases and 0 bases respectively, with 10 bases between them. Per germline, CDR1 LGHNT and CDR2 FRNRAP. CDR3 length: 14 amino acids. CDR3 sequence reads: CASGSQGFSYEQYF. The DNA of the CDR3 is TGTGCTAGTGGTTCCCAGGGGTTCTCCTACGAGCAGTACTTC.

This rearrangement joins TRBV20-1 to TRBJ2-4; 8 bases fit TRBD1. With V trimmed by 7 bases and J by 8 bases, 4 bases remained unmatched. CDR3 length: 11 amino acids. Germline assignment: CDR1 DFQATT and CDR2 SNEGSKA (reference sequence). The CDR3 loop is CSVKGQDIQYF. CDR3 sequence (DNA): TGCAGTGTCAAGGGACAGGACATTCAGTACTTC.

This chain links TRBV7-2 with TRBJ2-3, with D possibly matching TRBD2 (6 bases). Trimming took 6 bases from V and 7 from J, leaving 11 bases between them. In germline, CDR1 is SGHTA, CDR2 FQGNSA. This CDR3 comprises 12 residues. CDR3 DNA: TGTGCCAGCAGTCGCGGGGTGAATACGCAGTATTTT. Protein: CASSRGVNTQYF. The whole variable domain, filled in from reference TRBV7-2 and TRBJ2-3, reads GAGVSQSPSNKVTEKGKDVELRCDPISGHTALYWYRQSLGQGLEFLIYFQGNSAPDKSGLPSDRFSAERTGGSVSTLTIQRTQQEDSAVYLCASSRGVNTQYFGPGTRLTVL.

V gene TRBV27 combines with J gene TRBJ2-7, with no clear D. This CDR3 has 14 amino acids. V gave up 3 bases and J gave up 2 bases, with 11 bases separating them. Germline V lookup: CDR1 MNHEY, CDR2 SMNVEV (reference sequence). Here the CDR3 reads CASSFKGGAYEQYF. CDR3 bases: TGTGCCAGCAGTTTTAAAGGCGGAGCCTACGAGCAGTACTTC.

V and J are TRBV30 and TRBJ1-5; D unclear. V lost 3 bases to trimming and J lost 3 bases, with 18 bases between them. Germline V CDR1 and CDR2: GTSNPN, SVGIG (reference sequence). This CDR3 comprises 16 residues. The CDR3 DNA is TGTGCCTGGAGCGGCAAGATTACAGTTACCAATCAGCCCCAGCATTTT. This gives the protein CAWSGKITVTNQPQHF.

This clone was seen a few times. The chain couples TRBV27 to TRBJ2-7; 10 positions match TRBD2. This CDR3 spans 14 amino acids. Germline V CDR1 and CDR2: MNHEY, SMNVEV (reference sequence). The ends lost 6 bases at V and 2 bases at J; junction bases unmatched: 4. The CDR3 loop is CASSPLAGAYEQYF. The DNA for the CDR3 is TGTGCCAGCAGCCCGCTAGCGGGGGCCTACGAGCAGTACTTC.

The chain carries TRBV6-5 and TRBJ2-7; tentative D call: TRBD2 (6 bases). The V end was cut by 6 bases, the J end by 2 bases, with 14 bases between. Germline lookup yields CDR1 MNHEY and CDR2 SVGAGI. The CDR3 sequence is 14 residues long. CDR3 nucleotides: TGTGCCAGCAGCAAACGGGGGTTCGCCTACGAGCAGTACTTC. Encoded protein: CASSKRGFAYEQYF.

V usage is TRBV19 and J usage is TRBJ1-2, with D hard to call. The CDR3 sequence is 14 residues long. V lost 6 bases, J lost 2 bases, and 13 bases lay in between. Germline V gene lookup returns CDR1 LNHDA and CDR2 SQIVND (reference sequence). CDR3 coding DNA: TGTGCCAGTAGGGAGGGTGGATCAAACTATGGCTACACCTTC. It translates to CASREGGSNYGYTF.

The J gene is TRBJ1-2, the V gene TRBV30; possibly TRBD1 for D (6 bases). CDR1 is GTSNPN, CDR2 SVGIG, per germline (reference sequence). With 0 bases removed from V and 7 bases from J, the gap between germline ends came to 24 bases. The CDR3 consists of 17 residues. The CDR3 protein is CAWSVKNHRALESGYTF. The CDR3 DNA sequence: TGTGCCTGGAGTGTAAAAAACCACAGGGCCTTAGAGAGTGGCTACACCTTC.

This chain links TRBV14 with TRBJ1-4, with a weak D call TRBD1 (6 bases). CDR3 size: 14 residues. Per the germline V gene, CDR1 is SGHDN and CDR2 is FVKESK. Trimming pared 5 bases from V and 5 bases from J, leaving 12 bases between. CDR3 sequence (DNA): TGTGCCAGCAGCGGGACATTCTCGAATGAAAAACTGTTTTTT. This sequence encodes CASSGTFSNEKLFF.

This clone was recorded a few times. Other nucleotide sequences from this sample produce the same CDR3. The rearrangement links TRBV7-9 to TRBJ1-4; 7 bases are a match to TRBD1. V gave up 2 bases and J gave up 5 bases; unmatched junction bases: 2. Per germline, CDR1 SEHNR and CDR2 FQNEAQ (reference sequence). This CDR3 comprises 14 residues. CDR3 bases: TGTGCCAGCAGCTTAAGACAGGGCAATGAAAAACTGTTTTTT. Residues: CASSLRQGNEKLFF.

This clone was seen only a few times. V gene TRBV15 combines with J gene TRBJ2-1; 12 bases line up with TRBD2. Germline-derived CDR1 and CDR2 are LNHNV and YYDKDF (reference sequence). This CDR3 is built from 15 residues. The V segment lost 4 bases and the J segment 8 bases; nucleotides outside the gene matches: 6. CDR3 bases: TGTGCCACCAGCATCCGACTAGCGGGGGCGGATGAGCAGTTCTTC. Its translation: CATSIRLAGADEQFF.

This rearrangement joins TRBV27 to TRBJ1-2; D gene ambiguous. The CDR3 is 14 amino acids. The V and J ends lost 11 bases and 4 bases respectively, with 20 bases between them. Germline V gives CDR1 MNHEY, CDR2 SMNVEV (reference sequence). CDR3: CAAASSASAYGYTF. The CDR3 nucleotides read TGTGCCGCGGCATCCTCGGCTTCAGCCTATGGCTACACCTTC.